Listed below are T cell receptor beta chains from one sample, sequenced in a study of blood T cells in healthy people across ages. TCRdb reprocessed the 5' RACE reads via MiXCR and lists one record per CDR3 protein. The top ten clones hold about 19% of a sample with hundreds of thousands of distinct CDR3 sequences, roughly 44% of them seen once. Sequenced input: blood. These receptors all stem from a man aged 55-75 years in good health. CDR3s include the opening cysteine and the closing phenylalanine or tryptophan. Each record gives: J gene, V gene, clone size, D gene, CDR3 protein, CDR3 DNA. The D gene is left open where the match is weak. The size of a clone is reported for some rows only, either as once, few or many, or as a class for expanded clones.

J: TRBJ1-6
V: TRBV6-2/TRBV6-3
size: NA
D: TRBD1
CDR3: CASRPSGQGVSLHF
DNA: TGTGCCAGCAGACCTTCGGGACAGGGAGTTTCCCTCCACTTT

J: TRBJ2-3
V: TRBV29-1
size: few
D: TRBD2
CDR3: CSVLLLAGGTDTQYF
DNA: TGCAGCGTCCTCCTATTAGCGGGGGGCACAGATACGCAGTATTTT

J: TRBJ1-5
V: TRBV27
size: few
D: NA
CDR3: CASSLKGTGTPQHF
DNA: TGTGCCAGCAGTTTAAAAGGGACGGGTACGCCCCAGCATTTT

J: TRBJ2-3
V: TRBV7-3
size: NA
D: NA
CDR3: CASSPGAGEGTDTRYF
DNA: TGTGCCAGCAGCCCGGGGGCAGGGGAAGGCACAGATACGCGGTATTTT

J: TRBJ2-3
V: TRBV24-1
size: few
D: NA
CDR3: CATISRGGRDTQYF
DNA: TGTGCCACCATCTCCCGGGGCGGAAGAGATACGCAGTATTTT

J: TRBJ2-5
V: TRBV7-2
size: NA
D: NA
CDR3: CASSLESGQETQYF
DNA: TGTGCCAGCAGCTTAGAGTCGGGCCAAGAGACCCAGTACTTC

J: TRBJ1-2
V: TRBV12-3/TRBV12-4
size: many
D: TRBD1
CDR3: CASSQTGGHGYTF
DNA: TGTGCCAGCAGTCAGACAGGGGGCCATGGCTACACCTTC

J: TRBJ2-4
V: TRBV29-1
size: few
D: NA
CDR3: CSVGTASLRIQYF
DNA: TGCAGCGTGGGGACGGCATCCCTCCGGATTCAGTACTTC

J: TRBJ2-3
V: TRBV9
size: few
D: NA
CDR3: CASSTTGGLDTQYF
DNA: TGTGCCAGCAGCACCACCGGGGGCTTAGATACGCAGTATTTT

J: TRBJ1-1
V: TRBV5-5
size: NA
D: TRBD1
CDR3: CASSPGTGSVAFF
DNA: TGTGCCAGCAGCCCCGGGACAGGGTCCGTCGCTTTCTTT

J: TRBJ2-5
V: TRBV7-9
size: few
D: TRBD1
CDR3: CASSLRDRAQETQYF
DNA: TGTGCCAGCAGCTTACGGGACAGAGCACAAGAGACCCAGTACTTC

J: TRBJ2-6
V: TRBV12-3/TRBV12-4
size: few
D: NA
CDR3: CASSPGGLSGANVLTF
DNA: TGTGCCAGCAGTCCTGGGGGGCTATCTGGGGCCAACGTCCTGACTTTC

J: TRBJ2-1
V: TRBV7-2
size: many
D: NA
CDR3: CASSTGLPYNEQFF
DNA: TGTGCCAGCAGCACGGGACTTCCTTACAATGAGCAGTTCTTC

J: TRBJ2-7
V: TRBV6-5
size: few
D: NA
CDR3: CASSYGSDYEQYF
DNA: TGTGCCAGCAGTTACGGGTCAGACTACGAGCAGTACTTC

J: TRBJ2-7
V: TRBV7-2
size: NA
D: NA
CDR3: CASSRSGKVYEQYF
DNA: TGTGCCAGCAGCCGATCTGGGAAGGTGTACGAGCAGTACTTC

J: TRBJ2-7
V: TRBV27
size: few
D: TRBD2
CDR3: CASREGLAGTYEQYF
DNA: TGTGCCAGCAGGGAGGGACTAGCGGGGACCTACGAGCAGTACTTC

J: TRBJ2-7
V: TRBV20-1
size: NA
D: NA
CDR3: CSARDAGGEGYEQYF
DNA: TGCAGTGCTAGGGATGCCGGGGGCGAAGGATACGAGCAGTACTTC

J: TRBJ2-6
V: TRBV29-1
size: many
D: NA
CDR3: CSVSTGSGANVLTF
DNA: TGCAGCGTTTCTACAGGGTCTGGGGCCAACGTCCTGACTTTC

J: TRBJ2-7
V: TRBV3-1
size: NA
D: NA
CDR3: CASSQDSQDYEQYF
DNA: TGTGCCAGCAGCCAAGATTCACAGGACTACGAGCAGTACTTC

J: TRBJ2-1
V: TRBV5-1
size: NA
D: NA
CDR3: CASSLGGDLFF
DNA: TGCGCCAGCAGCTTGGGGGGGGATTTGTTCTTC

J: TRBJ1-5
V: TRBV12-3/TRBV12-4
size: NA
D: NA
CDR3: CASSHRTRADQPQHF
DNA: TGTGCCAGCAGCCACAGGACCCGAGCAGATCAGCCCCAGCATTTT

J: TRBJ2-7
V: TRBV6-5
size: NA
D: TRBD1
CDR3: CASGPGTGPHYEQYF
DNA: TGTGCCAGCGGGCCCGGGACAGGGCCTCACTACGAGCAGTACTTC

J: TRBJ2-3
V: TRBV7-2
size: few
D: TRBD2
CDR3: CASSLQVTSPDTQYF
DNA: TGTGCCAGCAGCCTCCAAGTGACTAGCCCAGATACGCAGTATTTT

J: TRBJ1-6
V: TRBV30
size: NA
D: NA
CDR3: CAWMGGPMGSPLHF
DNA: TGTGCCTGGATGGGCGGCCCGATGGGGTCACCCCTCCACTTT

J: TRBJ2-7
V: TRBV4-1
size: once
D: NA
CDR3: CASSQSPTTPESEQYF
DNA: TGCGCCAGCAGCCAATCTCCAACCACCCCTGAGAGCGAGCAGTACTTC

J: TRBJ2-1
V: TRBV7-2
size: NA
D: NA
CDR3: CASSARGLITTSSYNEQFF
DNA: TGTGCCAGCAGCGCCCGGGGACTCATCACAACCAGCTCCTACAATGAGCAGTTCTTC

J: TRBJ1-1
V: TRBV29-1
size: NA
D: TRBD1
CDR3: CSVAYRGLLNTEAFF
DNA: TGCAGCGTTGCCTACAGGGGACTGCTGAACACTGAAGCTTTCTTT

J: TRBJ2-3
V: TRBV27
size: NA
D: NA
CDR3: CASSLGVGPATDTQYF
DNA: TGTGCCAGCAGTTTGGGAGTAGGGCCCGCCACAGATACGCAGTATTTT

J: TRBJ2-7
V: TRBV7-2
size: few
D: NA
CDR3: CASSFLGGLVDYEQYF
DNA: TGTGCCAGCAGCTTTCTTGGCGGCTTGGTGGACTACGAGCAGTACTTC

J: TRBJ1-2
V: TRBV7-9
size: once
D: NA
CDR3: CASSRDGIIGYTF
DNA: TGTGCCAGCAGCCGGGACGGGATCATAGGCTACACCTTC

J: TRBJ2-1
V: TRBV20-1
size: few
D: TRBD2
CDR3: CSARDPRRGDYNEQFF
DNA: TGCAGTGCTAGAGATCCGAGGCGGGGGGACTACAATGAGCAGTTCTTC

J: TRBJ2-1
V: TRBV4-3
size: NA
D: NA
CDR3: CASSQGQINEQFF
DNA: TGCGCCAGCAGCCAAGGGCAAATCAATGAGCAGTTCTTC

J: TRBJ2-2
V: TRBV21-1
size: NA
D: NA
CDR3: CASSFRTGGSTGELFF
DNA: TGTGCCAGCAGCTTCCGGACGGGGGGGTCCACCGGGGAGCTGTTTTTT

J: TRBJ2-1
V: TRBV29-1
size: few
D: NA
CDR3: CSVSGIAGGSRYEQFF
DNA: TGCAGCGTTAGTGGGATTGCCGGGGGCTCCAGGTATGAGCAGTTCTTC

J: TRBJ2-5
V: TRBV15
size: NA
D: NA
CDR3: CATSPRNQETQYF
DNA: TGTGCCACCAGCCCCCGGAACCAAGAGACCCAGTACTTC

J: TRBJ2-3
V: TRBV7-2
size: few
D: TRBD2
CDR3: CASGTSDTDTQYF
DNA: TGTGCCAGCGGCACTAGCGACACAGATACGCAGTATTTT

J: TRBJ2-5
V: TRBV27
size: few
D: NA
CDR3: CASNLWGSGTETQYF
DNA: TGTGCCAGCAATTTATGGGGTAGCGGTACAGAGACCCAGTACTTC

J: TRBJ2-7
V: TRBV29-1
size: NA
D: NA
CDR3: CSVEGGGQNEQYF
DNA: TGCAGCGTTGAAGGGGGGGGACAGAACGAGCAGTACTTC

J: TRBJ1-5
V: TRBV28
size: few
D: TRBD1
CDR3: CASSFGRDRGNQPQHF
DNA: TGTGCCAGCAGTTTTGGCCGGGACAGGGGAAATCAGCCCCAGCATTTT

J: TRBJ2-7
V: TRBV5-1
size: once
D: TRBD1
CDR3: CASSPDRRPNHEQYF
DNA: TGCGCCAGCAGCCCGGACAGGAGACCTAACCACGAGCAGTACTTC